This TCR beta chain was documented in a study of human T cells and chemical hapten exposure. This clonotype occurred a few times. One entry per CDR3 protein, called by TCRdb with MiXCR from the RACE reads. The sample carries approximately 370,000 distinct CDR3 sequences, about 5.4% recorded once. This sample's time point: pre-sensitization, week 0. The treatment is: therapeutic diphenylcyclopropenone sensitization with weekly scalp DPC. The input for sequencing was whole blood, taken in connection with sensitization to the hapten diphenylcyclopropenone (DPC). This TCR was recovered from a woman aged 18-29 years with alopecia areata. Some clones in this sample may be carry-over from other donors' samples.

CDR3 sequence (DNA): TGTGCCAGCAGTTACTCGAGCTATACAGATACGCAGTATTTT. Its protein is CASSYSSYTDTQYF. The rearrangement uses TRBV6-5 and TRBJ2-3; no firm D call. Trimming left V 0 bases short and J 3 bases short, with 7 bases between. This CDR3 spans 14 amino acids. CDR1 MNHEY and CDR2 SVGAGI come from the germline V gene.